This entry lists 23 T cell receptor beta chains sequenced from one sample in a study of blood T cell repertoires in COVID-19. The method was immunoSEQ multiplex PCR; TCRdb's version includes in-frame clones alone and lacks a portion of them. The table has about 160,000 clones, over 70% seen once; the top ten hold 9.1%. Sequences were obtained from peripheral blood. These receptors originate from a woman aged 80 or older with active or convalescent COVID-19.

The V and J genes are TRBV7-2 and TRBJ2-5; D is undetermined. CDR3 length: 14 amino acids. Germline CDR1 SGHTA, CDR2 FQGNSA. The V end was cut by 1 base, the J end by 2 bases, with 8 bases between. CDR3 DNA sequence: TGTGCCAGCAGCTTAGGGGCAGCTCAAGAGACCCAGTACTTC. This codes for CASSLGAAQETQYF.

To note about this clone: Because it lacks the conserved phenylalanine or tryptophan at the end, this CDR3 is likely a read error. Because the CDR3's place on the DNA is in doubt, the DNA is left out and the CDR3 is given as listed by TCRdb. The chain links TRBV6-6 to TRBJ1-1; TRBD1 reflects the table's D call only, with no check against the DNA. Germline-derived CDR1 and CDR2 are MNHNY and SVGAGI (reference sequence). Counting both end residues, the CDR3 totals 12 amino acids. The CDR3 region is CASSYSDRVPPE.

V is TRBV9 and J is TRBJ2-1; D may be TRBD2 (6 bases). Per the germline V gene, CDR1 is SGDLS and CDR2 is YYNGEE. CDR3 length equals 13 residues. V was pared by 5 bases and J by 8 bases, with 14 bases between. The CDR3 sequence: CASRGQGGHEQFF. The CDR3 DNA is TGTGCCAGCAGGGGGCAGGGAGGTCATGAGCAGTTCTTC.

In this sample, this clone turned up once. The CDR3 DNA reads TGTGCCAGCAGCGTAGGAGGGCTTAGCACAGATACGCAGTATTTT. Protein: CASSVGGLSTDTQYF. V usage is TRBV9 and J usage is TRBJ2-3; D may be TRBD2 (5 bases). There are 15 residues in the CDR3. Germline CDR1 is SGDLS and CDR2 is YYNGEE. Trimming left V 0 bases short and J 0 bases short, with 8 bases between.

This clone appeared a few times. This sequence joins TRBV5-1 and TRBJ2-5; 8 bases map to TRBD1. Germline V gene data show CDR1 as SGHRS and CDR2 as YFSETQ. This CDR3 spans 14 amino acids. V shed 5 bases and J 4 bases; nucleotides not matched to a gene: 7. The CDR3 region has the DNA TGCGCCAGCAGGGACAGGGACCGCCGAGAGACCCAGTACTTC. It translates to CASRDRDRRETQYF.

The chain joins TRBV27 to TRBJ2-7; 7 bases match TRBD1. CDR1 is MNHEY and CDR2 is SMNVEV in the germline V gene (reference sequence). The CDR3 is 14 amino acids. J was trimmed by 0 bases and V by 2 bases; bases with no gene match: 1. CDR3 loop: CASSLGDSSYEQYF. The CDR3, as DNA: TGTGCCAGCAGTTTAGGGGACAGCTCCTACGAGCAGTACTTC.

This clone was observed a single time. The chain has TRBV7-2 and TRBJ1-2, with TRBD1 as a possible D gene (6 bases). V lost 0 bases, J lost 4 bases, and 9 bases lay in between. Germline CDR1 reads SGHTA; CDR2 reads FQGNSA. The CDR3 totals 14 residues. The CDR3 reads CASSLAGAGYGYTF. As DNA, the CDR3 is TGTGCCAGCAGCTTAGCGGGGGCGGGCTATGGCTACACCTTC. Filled out from reference TRBV7-2 and TRBJ1-2, the complete variable domain reads GAGVSQSPSNKVTEKGKDVELRCDPISGHTALYWYRQSLGQGLEFLIYFQGNSAPDKSGLPSDRFSAERTGGSVSTLTIQRTQQEDSAVYLCASSLAGAGYGYTFGSGTRLTVV.

CDR3 region: CASRLERRGNTEAFF. The CDR3 nucleotides read TGTGCCAGTAGACTCGAGAGGCGGGGAAACACTGAAGCTTTCTTT. The V call is TRBV19, the J call TRBJ1-1; D not resolved. Germline CDR1 and CDR2: LNHDA and SQIVND (reference sequence). The CDR3 has 15 amino acids. The V end was cut by 6 bases, the J end by 2 bases, with 16 bases between.

The table lists this clone with a count of one. The V gene is TRBV6-4, the J gene TRBJ2-1; 8 bases align to TRBD2. The germline CDR1 and CDR2 sequences are MRHNA and SNTAGT. V lost 0 bases to trimming and J lost 8 bases; unmatched junction nucleotides: 9. CDR3 length equals 16 residues. CDR3 amino acids: CASSDSIRGGGHEQFF. In DNA form, the CDR3 reads TGTGCCAGCAGTGACTCGATTCGGGGGGGCGGCCATGAGCAGTTCTTC.

The chain is built from TRBV6-5 and TRBJ1-1, with TRBD1 identical over 7 bases. The CDR3 contains 15 residues. The V segment lost 0 bases and the J segment 1 base; nucleotides outside the gene matches: 2. Germline CDR1 is MNHEY and CDR2 is SVGAGI. CDR3 DNA: TGTGCCAGCAGTTACTCGGGACAGCCGAACACTGAAGCTTTCTTT. This gives the protein CASSYSGQPNTEAFF.

V is TRBV6-4 and J is TRBJ2-3, with D maybe TRBD2 (7 bases). The CDR3 totals 15 residues. V gave up 6 bases and J gave up 2 bases, with 15 bases separating them. From germline, CDR1 is MRHNA and CDR2 SNTAGT. CDR3: CASSRAGAHTDTQYF. The CDR3 DNA is TGTGCCAGCAGCCGGGCGGGGGCCCACACAGATACGCAGTATTTT.

The rearrangement joins TRBV6-5 to TRBJ2-7; perhaps TRBD1 as D (6 bases). This CDR3 region has 15 residues. CDR1 is MNHEY and CDR2 is SVGAGI in the germline V gene. V was cut by 5 bases and J by 1 base, with 15 bases left in between. The CDR3 region is CASSPTGGQSYEQYF. As DNA, the CDR3 is TGTGCCAGCAGTCCAACAGGAGGACAGTCCTACGAGCAGTACTTC.

The chain employs TRBV6-5 and TRBJ2-5; TRBD1 matches at 9 bases. CDR1 is MNHEY, CDR2 SVGAGI, per germline. The J segment lost 1 base and the V segment lost 5 bases, leaving 2 bases of the junction unmatched. This CDR3 contains 14 residues. In nucleotides, the CDR3 is TGTGCCAGCAGTCACAGGGGGCCCCAAGAGACCCAGTACTTC. This codes for CASSHRGPQETQYF.

The chain joins TRBV6-2 or TRBV6-3 to TRBJ1-5; TRBD1 agrees at 9 bases. Trimming at V came to 2 bases and at J to 5 bases, leaving 4 bases not matched to a gene. The CDR3 runs 15 residues. Looked up from germline, CDR1 is MNHEY and CDR2 is SVGEGT. CDR3 nucleotides: TGTGCCAGCAGTTACCAGGACAGGGGAGATCAGCCCCAGCATTTT. This codes for CASSYQDRGDQPQHF.

This rearrangement joins TRBV19 to TRBJ1-1; weak D call: TRBD1 (5 bases). The V end lost 8 bases, the J end lost 8 bases, and 18 bases lay between the germline ends. Germline V lookup: CDR1 LNHDA, CDR2 SQIVND (reference sequence). The CDR3 consists of 13 residues. The CDR3 loop reads CASSDNAAGEAFF. CDR3 nucleotides: TGTGCCAGTTCTGATAACGCGGCAGGGGAAGCTTTCTTT.

The chain links TRBV5-1 to TRBJ1-1, with D tentatively TRBD1 (5 bases). CDR1 SGHRS and CDR2 YFSETQ come from the germline V gene. The length of the CDR3 is 13 residues. V lost 6 bases to trimming and J lost 2 bases, with 11 bases between them. The CDR3 region has the DNA TGCGCCAGCAATAGGCAGGGAAACACTGAAGCTTTCTTT. This translates into CASNRQGNTEAFF. The variable domain in full, with the rest retrieved from reference TRBV5-1 and TRBJ1-1, is KAGVTQTPRYLIKTRGQQVTLSCSPISGHRSVSWYQQTPGQGLQFLFEYFSETQRNKGNFPGRFSGRQFSNSRSEMNVSTLELGDSALYLCASNRQGNTEAFFGQGTRLTVV.

This chain connects TRBV29-1 to TRBJ2-3, with D tentatively TRBD2 (7 bases). With 8 bases removed from V and 0 bases from J, the gap between germline ends came to 15 bases. The germline V gene encodes CDR1 SQVTM and CDR2 ANQGSEA. This CDR3 comprises 14 residues. This CDR3 is CSPRGGHSTDTQYF. CDR3 nucleotide sequence: TGCAGCCCAAGGGGGGGACATAGCACAGATACGCAGTATTTT.

J is TRBJ2-1 and V is TRBV11-3; 10 bases match TRBD1. The CDR3 totals 16 residues. With 3 bases clipped from V and 8 bases from J, the junction kept 10 bases outside the gene matches. Germline V gene data show CDR1 as SGHNT and CDR2 as YENEEA. The CDR3 protein is CASSFGGQGISDEQFF. The CDR3 DNA sequence: TGTGCCAGCAGCTTTGGGGGACAGGGGATAAGCGATGAGCAGTTCTTC.

This chain connects TRBV5-1 to TRBJ2-7, with D possibly TRBD2 on 5 matching bases. In germline, CDR1 is SGHRS, CDR2 YFSETQ. This CDR3 is 14 amino acids long. The V and J ends lost 1 base and 4 bases respectively, with 12 bases between them. The CDR3 sequence is CASSLSGVLYEQYF. CDR3 bases: TGCGCCAGCAGCTTGTCCGGGGTCTTATACGAGCAGTACTTC.

The V gene is TRBV19, the J gene TRBJ1-6, with TRBD1 matching over 10 bases. J gave up 9 bases and V 5 bases, and 4 bases lay outside the gene matches. The CDR3 consists of 14 residues. Looked up from germline, CDR1 is LNHDA and CDR2 is SQIVND (reference sequence). The CDR3 DNA is TGTGCCAGTAGTCAGACAGGGGGCGGTTCACCCCTCCACTTT. The encoded protein is CASSQTGGGSPLHF.

In its sample, this clone was seen once. The genes are TRBV12-5 and TRBJ2-5; 7 nucleotides match TRBD1. V gave up 6 bases and J gave up 4 bases; unmatched junction bases: 8. This CDR3 has 14 amino acids. Per the germline V gene, CDR1 is LGHNT and CDR2 is FRNRAP. The CDR3 protein is CASGRNGQVETQYF. CDR3 in DNA: TGTGCTAGTGGACGTAATGGACAGGTAGAGACCCAGTACTTC.

This chain links TRBV29-1 with TRBJ1-2; the D is unclear. This CDR3 is built from 12 residues. V was clipped by 0 bases and J by 7 bases, with 9 bases between them. The germline gives CDR1 SQVTM, CDR2 ANQGSEA. CDR3 in DNA: TGCAGCGTTGAAGATGTAGGCGGTGGCTACACCTTC. It specifies CSVEDVGGGYTF.

This clone appeared a single time. The chain links TRBV25-1 to TRBJ2-7; unclear D gene. This CDR3 region has 11 residues. Trimming removed 3 bases from V and 5 bases from J, with 5 bases in between. CDR1 MGHDK and CDR2 SYGVNS come from the germline V gene. This CDR3 reads CASSDFNEQYF. The DNA for the CDR3 is TGTGCCAGCAGTGACTTTAACGAGCAGTACTTC.